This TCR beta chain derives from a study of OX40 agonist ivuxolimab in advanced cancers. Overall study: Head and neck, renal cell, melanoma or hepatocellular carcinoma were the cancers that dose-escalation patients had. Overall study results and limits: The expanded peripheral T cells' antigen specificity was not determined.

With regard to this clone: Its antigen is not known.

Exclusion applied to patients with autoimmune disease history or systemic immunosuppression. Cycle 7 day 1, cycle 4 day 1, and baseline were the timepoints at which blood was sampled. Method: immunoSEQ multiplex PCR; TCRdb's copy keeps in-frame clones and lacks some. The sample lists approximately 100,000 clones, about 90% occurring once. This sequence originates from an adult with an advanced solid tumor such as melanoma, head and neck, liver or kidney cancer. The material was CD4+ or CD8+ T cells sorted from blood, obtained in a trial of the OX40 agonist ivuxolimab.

The CDR3 region is CASSYSHLREQYF. As DNA, the CDR3 is TGTGCCAGCAGTTACTCCCACCTTCGCGAGCAGTACTTC. The rearrangement uses TRBV6-5 and TRBJ2-7; D is undetermined. In germline, CDR1 is MNHEY, CDR2 SVGAGI. The CDR3 runs 13 residues. The V gene lost 0 bases and the J gene lost 6 bases, with 9 bases spanning the gap.